This section outlines one T cell receptor beta chain sequence together with its context. The data derive from a study of blood T cell repertoires in COVID-19. Across the whole study: Nucleic acid was either cDNA or gDNA, and it came from T cells, B-cell-depleted T cells, or PBMCs.

V was shortened by 0 bases and J by 7 bases, with 10 bases between the two germline ends. Germline lookup yields CDR1 SGHKS and CDR2 YYEKEE (reference sequence). This CDR3 spans 14 amino acids. In the original analysis: The assay estimated nucleated cells by amplifying reference gene primers. Only in-frame clones appear in the TCRdb table, and some are missing; sequencing was by immunoSEQ multiplex PCR. V, J and clone size derive from that table, while D and trimming were established from the DNA sequence. The top ten hold about 4.4% of the sample, which has over 200,000 clones, 65% to 85% seen once.

The rearrangement uses TRBV5-5 and TRBJ2-2; maybe TRBD1 (5 bases). The sequencing sample was made of peripheral blood. This receptor was taken from a man over 45 with active or convalescent COVID-19. This CDR3 is CASSLGRVVGELFF. In DNA form, the CDR3 reads TGTGCCAGCAGCTTGGGCAGGGTTGTCGGGGAGCTGTTTTTT.